Listed below are T cell receptor beta chains from one sample, sequenced in a study of OX40 agonist ivuxolimab in advanced cancers. Sequencing was performed with immunoSEQ multiplex PCR; in TCRdb, only in-frame clones are kept and a portion is missing. In the table there are around 44,000 clones, roughly nine tenths of which are singletons. This sample comprised CD4+ or CD8+ T cells sorted from blood, obtained in a trial of the OX40 agonist ivuxolimab. Receptors originate from an adult with an advanced solid tumor such as melanoma, head and neck, liver or kidney cancer. CDR3s leave out the opening cysteine and the closing phenylalanine or tryptophan. The D gene is left open where the match is weak.

v_gene	j_gene	d_gene	CDR3aa
TRBV7-2	.	.	ASSLGYSYEQY
TRBV6-6	TRBJ1-3	.	ASSYSQSSGNTIY
TRBV7-7	TRBJ2-5	TRBD1	ASSSAPGQKETQY
TRBV4-2	TRBJ1-6	.	ASSQAGWSPLH
TRBV5-4	TRBJ2-3	TRBD2	ASSLPLAGGYSTDTQY
TRBV9	TRBJ2-1	TRBD2	ASSRGALAGSNEQF
TRBV4-3	TRBJ1-4	TRBD1	ASSRRTGDEKLF
TRBV28	TRBJ2-7	TRBD1	ASIMIQGAGEQY
TRBV6-5	TRBJ2-7	TRBD1	ASSYAGTGGEGVV
TRBV5-4	TRBJ1-2	.	ASSQDRAHGYT
TRBV25-1	TRBJ1-1	.	ASSSPTGNTEAF